Given below is one TCR beta chain in context. This CDR3 region has 18 residues. Looked up from germline, CDR1 is SGHRS and CDR2 is YFSETQ. Unmatched junction bases numbered 9, after V lost 4 bases and J lost 0 bases. Per the study methods: The authors estimated nucleated cell counts from reference gene primer amplification. Clones were read by immunoSEQ multiplex PCR, and TCRdb kept only the in-frame ones, dropping some. V, J and clone size were drawn from that table, and D and trimming were deduced from the DNA. The sample yields 90,000 to 100,000 clones, nearly 90% seen once. This specimen comes from a study of blood T cell repertoires in COVID-19. Study overall: COVID-19 samples collected from the United States, Italy and Spain covered acute and convalescent phases. Sources were T cells, B-cell-depleted T cells, or PBMCs; the material itself was cDNA or gDNA.

The gene calls are TRBV5-1 and TRBJ1-6; 8 bases are shared with TRBD1. The receptor was isolated from a man between 70 and 80 years old with acute or convalescent COVID-19. Sequencing input: peripheral blood. The CDR3 sequence: CASSPRTGKSSYNSPLHF. CDR3 nucleotide sequence: TGCGCCAGCAGCCCCAGGACAGGGAAGAGCTCCTATAATTCACCCCTCCACTTT.